These T cell receptor beta chains were read from a single sample in a study of blood T cell repertoires in COVID-19. The method was immunoSEQ multiplex PCR; TCRdb's version includes in-frame clones alone and lacks a portion of them. Of around 160,000 clones in the sample, 86% were seen once. The specimen was peripheral blood. Receptor source: a man aged 55 to 70 with acute or convalescent COVID-19. Both conserved end residues are part of each CDR3. D genes are given only for firm matches. Clone size is given for some rows only: seen once, a few or many times, or a class if the clone is expanded.

D gene,clone size,J gene,V gene,CDR3 DNA,CDR3 protein
NA,NA,TRBJ2-7,TRBV6-1,TGTGCCAGCAGTGAAGATGTCAGATCCTACGAGCAGTACTTC,CASSEDVRSYEQYF
NA,NA,TRBJ2-3,TRBV29-1,TGCAGCGTCGGACTTATCAGCACAGATACGCAGTATTTT,CSVGLISTDTQYF
TRBD1,NA,TRBJ2-7,TRBV5-4,TGTGCCAGCAGCTTGGAGGGGGCAAGGTCCGAGCAGTACTTC,CASSLEGARSEQYF
TRBD1,NA,TRBJ2-6,TRBV19,TGTGCCAGTAGCCACCCGGGACAGGGGGCTGGGGCCAACGTCCTGACTTTC,CASSHPGQGAGANVLTF
NA,NA,TRBJ2-6,TRBV7-2,TGTGCCAGCAGCTTGCGCAGAGCAGGCTCTGGGGCCAACGTCCTGACTTTC,CASSLRRAGSGANVLTF
TRBD2,NA,TRBJ2-1,TRBV11-1,TGTGCCAGCACCCCCGGGGGGGGGAGGGGCAACAATGAGCAGTTCTTC,CASTPGGGRGNNEQFF
TRBD2,NA,TRBJ2-1,TRBV28,TGTGCCAGCAGTTTGTACACGGGACTAGCGGGAGGGTTCTTC,CASSLYTGLAGGFF
NA,NA,TRBJ1-5,TRBV30,TGTGCCTGGAGTGTTTCAGGGAGGGGCCAGCCCCAGCATTTT,CAWSVSGRGQPQHF
NA,NA,TRBJ2-7,TRBV19,TGTGCCAGTAGTATTCAAAACCACATGGAGCAGTACTTC,CASSIQNHMEQYF
NA,NA,TRBJ2-2,TRBV11-3,TGTGCCAGCAGCTCCGTGACCGGGGAGCTGTTTTTT,CASSSVTGELFF
TRBD1,NA,TRBJ1-6,TRBV9,TGTGCCAGCAGCACCCAGGTTGGGACAGCCGGAGAGCCCCTCCACTTT,CASSTQVGTAGEPLHF
NA,once,TRBJ2-7,TRBV2,TGTGCCAGCAGGACAGACGGGTTCGAGCAGTACTTC,CASRTDGFEQYF
NA,many,TRBJ2-5,TRBV3-1/TRBV3-2,TGTGCCAGCAGCCAAGGGGCAGGGGACCAAGAGACCCAGTACTTC,CASSQGAGDQETQYF
TRBD1,NA,TRBJ1-4,TRBV28,TGTGCCAGCAGGGGGACAGGGAGGGGAGAAAAACTGTTTTTT,CASRGTGRGEKLFF
TRBD2,NA,TRBJ2-7,TRBV7-8,TGTGCCAGCAGCTTAGGTCTAGCGGGCCCACCCTACGAGCAGTACTTC,CASSLGLAGPPYEQYF
NA,NA,TRBJ2-7,TRBV28,TGTGCCAGCAGTTTAGGCAGGGGCCGAAACGAGCAGTACTTC,CASSLGRGRNEQYF
NA,NA,TRBJ1-2,TRBV2,TGTGCCAGCATCTACCTTACTAACTATGGCTACACCTTC,CASIYLTNYGYTF
NA,NA,TRBJ2-5,TRBV6-5,TGTGCCAGCAGTTACTCAGGGGCCGGAGAGACCCAGTACTTC,CASSYSGAGETQYF
NA,NA,TRBJ1-2,TRBV4-2,TGTGCCAGCAGCCAAGATGGAGCCAGAGAGGACTATGGCTACACCTTC,CASSQDGAREDYGYTF
NA,NA,TRBJ1-2,TRBV5-8,TGTGCCAGCAGTCTACGAAACTATGGCTACACCTTC,CASSLRNYGYTF
NA,NA,TRBJ2-1,TRBV6-4,TGTGCCAGCAGCACAGGGCCCTACTACAATGAGCAGTTCTTC,CASSTGPYYNEQFF
TRBD2,NA,TRBJ2-5,TRBV28,TGTGCCAGCAGGACATCGACTAGCGGACTCCAAGAGACCCAGTACTTC,CASRTSTSGLQETQYF
NA,NA,TRBJ1-1,TRBV7-2,TGTGCCAGCAGCCTAGGGGGAGTCCAGACTGAAGCTTTCTTT,CASSLGGVQTEAFF
NA,NA,TRBJ1-1,TRBV12-3/TRBV12-4,TGTGCCAGCAGTTTTGCAAGAGGGATGGAAGCTTTCTTT,CASSFARGMEAFF
NA,NA,TRBJ1-2,TRBV6-5,TGTGCCAGCAGTTACTCGAACAGGCCGTATGGCTACACCTTC,CASSYSNRPYGYTF
NA,NA,TRBJ1-1,TRBV12-3/TRBV12-4,TGTGCCAGCAGCCGGCAGGTGAACACTGAAGCTTTCTTT,CASSRQVNTEAFF
NA,few,TRBJ2-7,TRBV23-1,TGCGCCAGCAGTCACCTTGGACAGACCCCCTACGAGCAGTACTTC,CASSHLGQTPYEQYF
NA,NA,TRBJ1-1,TRBV9,TGTGCCAGCAGCATATCAGAGAACACTGAAGCTTTCTTT,CASSISENTEAFF
TRBD2,NA,TRBJ2-3,TRBV3-1/TRBV3-2,TGTGCCAGCAGCCCCGTCTGGGAGCGGGAGACAACAGATACGCAGTATTTT,CASSPVWERETTDTQYF
TRBD1,once,TRBJ1-2,TRBV2,TGTGCCAGCAGTTCCACTCAGACAGGGCTTGGCTATGGCTACACCTTC,CASSSTQTGLGYGYTF
NA,NA,TRBJ1-2,TRBV18,TGTGCCAGCTCACCACTGGACTTACAAACGGCAGGCTACACCTTC,CASSPLDLQTAGYTF
NA,NA,TRBJ1-1,TRBV11-2,TGTGCCAGCAGCCCCCTACGGGGGAACACTGAAGCTTTCTTT,CASSPLRGNTEAFF
TRBD2,NA,TRBJ2-7,TRBV7-8,TGTGCCAGCAGCTTAGAACGCGGGAGTTGGTACGAGCAGTACTTC,CASSLERGSWYEQYF
NA,once,TRBJ1-6,TRBV30,TGTGCCTGGAGCCGGGACGGGAGGAATTCACCCCTCCACTTT,CAWSRDGRNSPLHF
TRBD2,NA,TRBJ2-1,TRBV5-1,TGCGCCAGCCACTCGGGAGGCTACAATGAGCAGTTCTTC,CASHSGGYNEQFF
TRBD2,NA,TRBJ2-2,TRBV5-1,TGCGCCAGCAGCTTGGAGACTAGCATCCCCCCCGGGGAGCTGTTTTTT,CASSLETSIPPGELFF
NA,NA,TRBJ2-1,TRBV7-8,TGTGCCAGCAGCCGCCGACTCTACAATGAGCAGTTCTTC,CASSRRLYNEQFF
NA,NA,TRBJ1-5,TRBV19,TGTGCCACCGAGGAGGTAGGGCGGGGCAATCAGCCCCAGCATTTT,CATEEVGRGNQPQHF
NA,NA,TRBJ1-3,TRBV28,TGTGCCAGCAGGCCCGCAGGCTCTGGAAACACCATATATTTT,CASRPAGSGNTIYF
TRBD1,NA,TRBJ1-1,TRBV29-1,TGCAGCGTCGACAGGGGGATGACTGAAGCTTTCTTT,CSVDRGMTEAFF
TRBD1,NA,TRBJ1-6,TRBV25-1,TGTGCCAGCAGTGTCCAGGGGGCAAGTAATTCACCCCTCCACTTT,CASSVQGASNSPLHF
NA,NA,TRBJ1-4,TRBV3-1/TRBV3-2,TGTGCCAGCAGCCAAGATCGGTTCGGTGCAACTAATGAAAAACTGTTTTTT,CASSQDRFGATNEKLFF
NA,once,TRBJ2-7,TRBV6-4,TGTGCCAGCAGTCCGGAAGAAGGCGGCGAGCAGTACTTC,CASSPEEGGEQYF
TRBD1,NA,TRBJ1-2,TRBV7-8,TGTGCCAGCAGCCTCGGGGACAGGCACGGCTACACCTTC,CASSLGDRHGYTF
TRBD1,NA,TRBJ2-7,TRBV28,TGTGCCAGCAGTGGACAGGGCAGGGCGCAGTACTTC,CASSGQGRAQYF
NA,NA,TRBJ1-6,TRBV7-3,TGTGCCAGCAGCTTAACGTTACGGGAGACCCTCCACTTT,CASSLTLRETLHF
TRBD2,NA,TRBJ2-1,TRBV7-3,TGTGCCAGCAGCTTAAATTCCGGGAGGGCCTACAATGAGCAGTTCTTC,CASSLNSGRAYNEQFF
NA,NA,TRBJ1-5,TRBV10-3,TGTGCCATCAGTGGAGAGGGCAATCAGCCCCAGCATTTT,CAISGEGNQPQHF
TRBD1,NA,TRBJ2-3,TRBV28,TGTGCCAGCAGTTTGGACAGGGTTTCCACAGATACGCAGTATTTT,CASSLDRVSTDTQYF
TRBD2,NA,TRBJ2-7,TRBV9,TGTGCCAGCAGCGCCGCCCGCTTTAGCGGGAGAGACGAGCAGTACTTC,CASSAARFSGRDEQYF
TRBD2,NA,TRBJ2-2,TRBV19,TGTGCCAGTATGGGGGGGATTCGGGAAGCGATCGGGGAGCTGTTTTTT,CASMGGIREAIGELFF
TRBD1,NA,TRBJ1-1,TRBV30,TGTGCCTGGAGTGTATGGAAGCAGGGGGTAGAGAACACTGAAGCTTTCTTT,CAWSVWKQGVENTEAFF
TRBD1,NA,TRBJ1-1,TRBV5-1,TGCGCCAGCAGCTCCACAGGGGAAACTGAAGCTTTCTTT,CASSSTGETEAFF
TRBD1,NA,TRBJ2-7,TRBV11-3,TGTGCCAGCAGCTTAGTGACTGGACAGGGGGGACGGGAGCAGTACTTC,CASSLVTGQGGREQYF
NA,NA,TRBJ1-2,TRBV28,TGTGCCAGCAGTCCAGCAGAGAGGGAGGGCTATGGCTACACCTTC,CASSPAEREGYGYTF
TRBD1,NA,TRBJ2-3,TRBV18,TGTGCCAGCTCCAGGGGGCAGAGAATTGATACGCAGTATTTT,CASSRGQRIDTQYF
TRBD1,NA,TRBJ1-2,TRBV6-5,TGTGCCAGCCGCCCCAGGGGGAGGAATGGCTACACCTTC,CASRPRGRNGYTF
TRBD1,once,TRBJ1-2,TRBV5-1,TGCGCCAGCAGCTTTACGGGACAGGGTGGGGGCTACACCTTC,CASSFTGQGGGYTF
TRBD1,NA,TRBJ2-2,TRBV28,TGTGCCAGCAGTTTAAGGGGGACAGGGTTACGGCCCGGGGAGCTGTTTTTT,CASSLRGTGLRPGELFF
TRBD1,NA,TRBJ1-1,TRBV4-1,TGCGCCAGCAGCCGGCAGGGACAGGGGAACACTGAAGCTTTCTTT,CASSRQGQGNTEAFF